The rows below give T cell receptor beta chains drawn from one sample of a study of cytomegalovirus exposure and HLA in healthy donors. Method: immunoSEQ multiplex PCR; TCRdb's copy keeps in-frame clones and lacks some. This sample yields 150,000 to 200,000 clones, of which 70% to 80% are seen a single time; about 4.6% belongs to the top ten. The sequenced sample consisted of PBMCs. The receptor source for this set is a woman aged 30 to 39 in good health and CMV-seropositive. Each CDR3 is given without its conserved first and last residue.

v_call	cdr3_aa
TRBV5-1	ASSLGVAGVVYEQY
TRBV7-9	ASSLGGYAGELF
TRBV19	ASSISTSGPYEQY
TRBV7-2	ASSSDSGASYEQY
TRBV10-2	ASSFLASSYEQY
TRBV6-4	ATTLKDGEPGLAYYEQY
TRBV7-8	ASSLAQGLAGFEQF
TRBV11-2	ASSPGLAGGRKLYEQY
TRBV30	AWSRGQGGTYGYT
TRBV11-2	ASSLGLFGQLSSYEQY
TRBV9	ASSPGQGAGSTEAF
TRBV19	ASSLRDRGTDTQY
TRBV5-4	ASRRGSSYEQY
TRBV4-2	ASSQGLDRGNYGYT
TRBV5-5	ASSLYPGRAGELF
TRBV11-3	ASSFSGTKAYNEQF
TRBV7-6	ASSPGTSGSYEQY
TRBV11-2	ASSLRQYQAQY